This TCR beta chain was sequenced in a study of spatial heterogeneity in lung cancer. Study-level information: Beta-chain sequences were consistently detected more often than alpha-chain sequences.

The germline CDR1 and CDR2 sequences are DFQATT and SNEGSKA (reference sequence). The CDR3 runs to 14 residues. J gave up 3 bases and V 0 bases, and 4 bases lay outside the gene matches. Carried by each TCR cDNA molecule was a unique molecular identifier. TCRdb reanalysed the 5' RACE reads using MiXCR and keeps one entry per CDR3 protein. The sample consists of about 39,000 distinct CDR3 sequences, approximately 3% of them appearing once. This clonotype was found once. Time point in this sample: sample taken at primary tumor resection. Frozen PBMC, nontumor lung or tumor provided whole RNA, which was sequenced unsorted.

The TCR originated in a male donor with early-stage non-small cell lung cancer. Material: normal lung tissue next to the tumor, obtained at surgery. The chain has TRBV20-1 and TRBJ1-1; 7 nucleotides line up with TRBD1. The CDR3 bases are TGCAGTGCTAGAGAGACAGGGTTTTACACTGAAGCTTTCTTT. This gives the protein CSARETGFYTEAFF.